The 22 T cell receptor beta chains below were found in one sample sequenced in a study of blood T cell repertoires in COVID-19. Profiling relied on immunoSEQ multiplex PCR, and the TCRdb table lists in-frame clones only, not all of them. The data show a few hundred thousand clones, roughly 90% seen once. Sequenced: PBMCs or T cells enriched from blood (not recorded which). These receptors all stem from a man under 40 who had been exposed to COVID-19.

This rearrangement joins TRBV5-6 to TRBJ2-3; a possible D gene is TRBD2 (6 bases). The CDR3 is 13 residues long. Germline CDR1 reads SGHDT; CDR2 reads YYEEEE. V lost 4 bases, J lost 2 bases, and 8 bases lay in between. As DNA, the CDR3 is TGTGCCAGCAGCCGGGGGTTCACAGATACGCAGTATTTT. It encodes CASSRGFTDTQYF.

The rearrangement links TRBV27 to TRBJ1-1; D is perhaps TRBD1 (6 bases). Deletions cut 3 bases from V and 6 bases from J, with 11 bases between. This CDR3 has 13 amino acids. The germline CDR1 and CDR2 sequences are MNHEY and SMNVEV (reference sequence). CDR3 nucleotide sequence: TGTGCCAGCAGTTTGCGGGGGGCCGCTGAAGCTTTCTTT. Translating gives CASSLRGAAEAFF.

This clone appeared a single time. V gene TRBV29-1 combines with J gene TRBJ2-2; D is unresolved. Germline V gene sequence: CDR1 SQVTM, CDR2 ANQGSEA. V shed 4 bases and J shed 5 bases, with 8 bases lying between them. CDR3 length: 12 amino acids. The CDR3 coding sequence is TGCAGCGTTGTGTTCAGTACCGGGGAGCTGTTTTTT. As protein: CSVVFSTGELFF.

The chain is built from TRBV18 and TRBJ2-3; 8 positions match TRBD1. Germline V lookup: CDR1 KGHSH, CDR2 LQKENI. V trimming: 3 bases; J trimming: 4 bases; junction bases outside the gene matches: 9. The CDR3 is 16 residues long. CDR3 region: CASSPPGGGWADTQYF. Here the CDR3 DNA reads TGTGCCAGCTCACCCCCAGGGGGCGGTTGGGCAGATACGCAGTATTTT.

The chain combines TRBV5-1 with TRBJ1-1, with 7 bases lining up with TRBD1. The germline V gene encodes CDR1 SGHRS and CDR2 YFSETQ. The CDR3 length is 14 residues. V lost 4 bases, J lost 11 bases, and 14 bases stayed unmatched. Here the CDR3 DNA reads TGCGCCAGCAGCGTACTGTCAGGGGGAGGCAACGCTTTCTTT. The encoded protein is CASSVLSGGGNAFF. Together with reference TRBV5-1 and TRBJ1-1, the CDR3 gives the full variable domain: KAGVTQTPRYLIKTRGQQVTLSCSPISGHRSVSWYQQTPGQGLQFLFEYFSETQRNKGNFPGRFSGRQFSNSRSEMNVSTLELGDSALYLCASSVLSGGGNAFFGQGTRLTVV.

The chain couples TRBV10-2 to TRBJ1-5, with no clear D. Trimming cost V 6 bases and J 1 base, with 10 bases left between them. Germline V gene data show CDR1 as WSHSY and CDR2 as SAAADI. The CDR3 sequence is 14 residues long. The CDR3 DNA reads TGCGCCAGCAGCGTCGGAGAGAGCAATCAGCCCCAGCATTTT. Translated: CASSVGESNQPQHF.

The gene calls are TRBV12-3 or TRBV12-4 and TRBJ1-2; D may be TRBD1 (6 bases). This CDR3 has 12 amino acids. Trimming cost V 10 bases and J 4 bases, with 13 bases left between them. CDR3 loop: CATQGRSYGYTF. The CDR3 DNA follows: TGTGCCACACAGGGCAGGAGCTATGGCTACACCTTC.

This clone was recorded only once. V gene TRBV30 combines with J gene TRBJ1-2; D call uncertain. Germline CDR1 is GTSNPN and CDR2 is SVGIG (reference sequence). This CDR3 contains 12 residues. V lost 4 bases and J lost 4, with 10 bases in between. Written as DNA, the CDR3 is TGTGCCTGGATGGTATCAGGCTATGGCTACACCTTC. The encoded protein is CAWMVSGYGYTF.

The chain employs TRBV7-2 and TRBJ1-4; TRBD1 is a possible D gene (5 bases). V was shortened by 5 bases and J by 4 bases, with 11 bases between the two germline ends. CDR1 is SGHTA, CDR2 FQGNSA, per germline. The CDR3 is made up of 14 amino acids. CDR3 loop: CASSPRVINEKLFF. In nucleotides, the CDR3 is TGTGCCAGCAGCCCCAGGGTGATTAATGAAAAACTGTTTTTT.

For the CDR3, the DNA is TGTGCCAGCAGCTTGGAACAGGGGAATGGCTACACCTTC. Its protein is CASSLEQGNGYTF. The chain recombines TRBV5-6 with TRBJ1-2; 7 nucleotides match TRBD1. V lost 0 bases, J lost 6 bases, and 2 bases stayed unmatched. The CDR3 extends over 13 amino acids. Germline V gives CDR1 SGHDT, CDR2 YYEEEE.

This clone came up once. The chain joins TRBV9 to TRBJ2-5, with 8 positions matching TRBD2. CDR1 and CDR2 from the germline V gene are SGDLS and YYNGEE. This CDR3 has 14 amino acids. V lost 3 bases, J lost 5 bases, and 6 bases stayed unmatched. In DNA form, the CDR3 reads TGTGCCAGCAGCGGGGCGGGGGGTTTGGAGACCCAGTACTTC. As protein: CASSGAGGLETQYF.

This clone was recorded once. This rearrangement joins TRBV4-3 to TRBJ2-3; TRBD2 aligns across 16 bases. V shed 3 bases and J 5 bases; nucleotides not matched to a gene: 5. CDR1 and CDR2 (germline): LGHNA, YSLEER. This CDR3 region has 17 residues. The CDR3 here is CASSQGLAGGPIDTQYF. CDR3 nucleotides: TGCGCCAGCAGCCAGGGACTAGCGGGGGGGCCTATAGATACGCAGTATTTT.

This chain uses TRBV28 with TRBJ1-2; D perhaps matches TRBD1 (5 bases). Germline CDR1 MDHEN, CDR2 SYDVKM. CDR3 length: 15 amino acids. The germline V and J ends were trimmed by 4 bases and 8 bases, with 20 bases remaining between them. The CDR3 sequence is CASSYSSLTGSGYTF. For the CDR3, the DNA is TGTGCCAGCAGTTACTCATCCCTTACAGGATCCGGCTACACCTTC.

The chain links TRBV4-1 to TRBJ1-3; TRBD1 matches at 9 bases. CDR3 length: 16 residues. The germline gives CDR1 MGHRA, CDR2 YSYEKL. With V trimmed by 2 bases and J by 2 bases, 4 bases remained unmatched. CDR3 in DNA: TGCGCCAGCAGCCAACAACAGGGGGCTACTGGAAACACCATATATTTT. This codes for CASSQQQGATGNTIYF.

The chain uses TRBV3-1 (or the pseudogene TRBV3-2) and TRBJ2-5; 13 bases match TRBD2. V trimming: 4 bases; J trimming: 4 bases; junction bases outside the gene matches: 12. In germline, CDR1 is LGHDT, CDR2 YNNKEL (reference sequence). The CDR3 is made up of 18 amino acids. The CDR3 spells CASSPPGTSGDLGETQYF. As DNA, the CDR3 is TGTGCCAGCAGCCCCCCAGGGACTAGCGGGGACTTAGGAGAGACCCAGTACTTC.

The chain recombines TRBV6-1 with TRBJ1-4; D is unresolved. This CDR3 comprises 12 residues. Per germline, CDR1 MNHNS and CDR2 SASEGT. Trimming took 2 bases from V and 7 from J, leaving 5 bases between them. The CDR3 is CASSELGEKLFF. In nucleotides, the CDR3 is TGTGCCAGCAGTGAACTCGGTGAAAAACTGTTTTTT.

The table lists this clone with a count of one. CDR3: CASSFQGAGETQYF. CDR3 DNA sequence: TGCGCCAGCAGCTTTCAGGGGGCGGGGGAGACCCAGTACTTC. This chain connects TRBV5-1 to TRBJ2-5, with 8 bases that match TRBD1. V lost 2 bases, J lost 5 bases, and 5 bases stayed unmatched. The CDR3 extends over 14 amino acids. Per germline, CDR1 SGHRS and CDR2 YFSETQ.

The V gene is TRBV5-4, the J gene TRBJ2-7; the match to TRBD2 covers 8 bases. V shed 2 bases, J shed 3 bases, and the junction held 7 bases outside the gene matches. The CDR3 runs to 15 residues. CDR1 and CDR2 (germline): SGHNT, YYREEE (reference sequence). Written as DNA, the CDR3 is TGTGCCAGCAGCTTTGGAGCGGGGGTCGTCTACGAGCAGTACTTC. Its translation: CASSFGAGVVYEQYF.

The chain links TRBV4-2 to TRBJ2-7; TRBD1 is a possible D gene (5 bases). The length of the CDR3 is 16 residues. From germline, CDR1 is LGHNA and CDR2 YNFKEQ. V was clipped by 1 base and J by 6 bases, with 19 bases between them. The CDR3 region is CASSQAQGLHSGEQYF. CDR3 in DNA: TGTGCCAGCAGCCAAGCGCAGGGCCTGCACTCTGGCGAGCAGTACTTC.

This clone was observed a single time. The rearrangement links TRBV5-1 to TRBJ2-1; 9 bases agree with TRBD2. This CDR3 has 16 residues. The germline V gene has CDR1 SGHRS and CDR2 YFSETQ. J was trimmed by 8 bases and V by 3 bases; bases with no gene match: 12. For the CDR3, the DNA is TGCGCCAGCAGCTCCGAGCGGGGGGCTGGGCCGGATGAGCAGTTCTTC. Amino acids: CASSSERGAGPDEQFF. Full variable domain (missing parts from reference TRBV5-1 and TRBJ2-1): KAGVTQTPRYLIKTRGQQVTLSCSPISGHRSVSWYQQTPGQGLQFLFEYFSETQRNKGNFPGRFSGRQFSNSRSEMNVSTLELGDSALYLCASSSERGAGPDEQFFGPGTRLTVL.

This chain connects TRBV4-2 to TRBJ1-1; 10 bases align to TRBD1. Trimming cost V 1 base and J 11 bases; bases outside gene matches: 4. The CDR3 loop spans 13 amino acids. Germline V gene sequence: CDR1 LGHNA, CDR2 YNFKEQ. The CDR3 DNA sequence: TGTGCCAGCAGCCAAGCGCCGGGACAGGGGGCTTTCTTT. Its translation is CASSQAPGQGAFF.

The chain combines TRBV7-8 with TRBJ1-5; D unresolved. This CDR3 has 19 residues. Germline V lookup: CDR1 SGHVS, CDR2 FQNEAQ. Trimming cost V 0 bases and J 1 base, with 19 bases left between them. CDR3 in DNA: TGTGCCAGCAGCTTAGCGATAGAGGGAAGGTATATGAGCAATCAGCCCCAGCATTTT. Translation: CASSLAIEGRYMSNQPQHF.